This paragraph reports one T cell receptor (beta chain). Its antigen is not known. Germline V CDR1 and CDR2: ENHRY, SYGVKD. The CDR3 is 16 amino acids. Trimming took 0 bases from V and 3 from J; bases not matched to a gene: 7. This sample was included in a study of T cell repertoires in cytomegalovirus infection. The study, taken as a whole, reports: Clonotypes of TCR beta that were HLA-C-restricted and CMV-specific dominated the ex vivo response.

One entry per CDR3 protein, called by TCRdb with MiXCR from the reads. The sample consists of some 800,000 distinct CDR3 sequences, 30% to 35% of them appearing once. The chain combines TRBV10-3 with TRBJ2-5, with 7 nucleotides matching TRBD2. This receptor was taken from a human donor in good health (CMV status not recorded). Some clones in this sample may be carry-over from other donors' samples. The sample here was cultured CD8+ T cells from PBMCs, taken from culture after CMV antigen stimulation. CDR3 loop: CAISESTGGHKETQYF. The CDR3 nucleotides are TGTGCCATCAGTGAGTCGACGGGAGGACACAAAGAGACCCAGTACTTC.